Following are 31 T cell receptor beta chains from one sample sequenced in a study of T cells in Graves' hyperthyroidism and ophthalmopathy. TCR beta CDR3 region amplification was performed from RNA transcripts. Researchers ran a first-round RT-PCR on the TCR CDR3 using the HTBI primer set. Each CDR3 protein gets one entry after TCRdb re-called the multiplex PCR reads with MiXCR. The table lists more than 550,000 distinct CDR3 sequences, approximately 15% of them singletons, with roughly a sixth in the top ten. The sequenced material came from blood. The receptor source for this set is a man in his fifties or sixties with Graves' hyperthyroidism.

To note about this clonotype: At one of its ends the junction is not consistent with the germline gene, which may arise from a read error. The rearrangement links TRBV4-1 to TRBJ2-5; TRBD2 might be the D (6 bases). The V gene's germline CDR1 is MGHRA and CDR2 YSYEKL. CDR3 size: 14 residues. The DNA for the CDR3 is TGCGCCAGCAGCCCGACTAGTCTTCCGGAGACCCGGTACTTC. It codes for CASSPTSLPETRYF.

V gene TRBV20-1 combines with J gene TRBJ2-2; D is undetermined. The CDR3 contains 14 residues. V lost 3 bases, J lost 4 bases, and 12 bases lay in between. CDR1 DFQATT and CDR2 SNEGSKA come from the germline V gene (reference sequence). Here the CDR3 reads CSASGFESTGELFF. The CDR3 DNA is TGCAGTGCTAGTGGGTTTGAATCCACCGGGGAGCTGTTTTTT.

This clonotype was seen at least ten times. CDR3 in DNA: TGTGCCAGCAGTTTGCTTTCAGGGGGCACTGAAGCTTTCTTT. Its translation is CASSLLSGGTEAFF. The chain combines TRBV12-3 or TRBV12-4 with TRBJ1-1; 7 nucleotides agree with TRBD1. The CDR3 is made up of 14 amino acids. J lost 4 bases, V lost 3 bases, and 5 bases had no gene match.

J is TRBJ2-3 and V is TRBV27; TRBD1 is a possible D gene (6 bases). Germline V gives CDR1 MNHEY, CDR2 SMNVEV (reference sequence). Trimming took off 8 bases at V and 5 bases at J, with 8 bases between the two ends. The CDR3 is made up of 11 amino acids. The CDR3 DNA is TGTGCCAGCGTAGGGGGAGATACGCAGTATTTT. Translating gives CASVGGDTQYF.

For this clonotype: Being one base from a much bigger clone, this may be a read error. The chain links TRBV7-6 to TRBJ2-7, with D perhaps assigned TRBD1 or TRBD2 (5 bases each). Looked up from germline, CDR1 is SGHVS and CDR2 is FNYEAQ. There are 13 residues in the CDR3. The CDR3 nucleotides are TGTTCCAGCAGCTTAGCGACAGACTACGAGCAGTACTTC. It specifies CSSSLATDYEQYF. Looking up the rest from reference TRBV7-6 and TRBJ2-7 gives the full variable domain: GAGVSQSPRYKVTKRGQDVALRCDPISGHVSLYWYRQALGQGPEFLTYFNYEAQQDKSGLPNDRFSAERPEGSISTLTIQRTEQRDSAMYRCSSSLATDYEQYFGPGTRLTVT.

The DNA of the CDR3 is TGTGCCAGCAGCTCCGGGGGGACAGGGGGGCCTAGGCGCAATCAGCCCCAGCATTTT. Its protein product is CASSSGGTGGPRRNQPQHF. This chain links TRBV28 with TRBJ1-5; 11 bases map to TRBD1. With V trimmed by 6 bases and J by 2 bases, 15 bases remained unmatched. This CDR3 contains 19 residues. Germline CDR1 is MDHEN and CDR2 is SYDVKM.

The V gene is TRBV5-6, the J gene TRBJ1-2; no clear D gene. The CDR3 consists of 14 residues. Trimming stripped 0 bases from V and 5 bases from J, with 11 bases between. Germline V gene data show CDR1 as SGHDT and CDR2 as YYEEEE. DNA for the CDR3: TGTGCCAGCAGCTTGGGCCAGCGCCCATATGGCTACACCTTC. Translating gives CASSLGQRPYGYTF.

This chain joins TRBV14 and TRBJ2-3; TRBD2 agrees at 9 bases. CDR3 length: 13 residues. The V segment lost 4 bases and the J segment 7 bases; nucleotides outside the gene matches: 3. CDR1 is SGHDN, CDR2 FVKESK, per germline. In nucleotides, the CDR3 is TGTGCCAGCAGCCCCGGACTAGCGCATACGCAGTATTTT. Its protein is CASSPGLAHTQYF.

The chain couples TRBV7-9 to TRBJ2-3, with D possibly being TRBD2 (6 bases). The CDR3 loop spans 15 amino acids. The V end lost 6 bases, the J end lost 2 bases, and 15 bases lay between the germline ends. Germline-derived CDR1 and CDR2 are SEHNR and FQNEAQ (reference sequence). The CDR3 nucleotides are TGTGCCAGCAGATCCTCGGGGCGGGACACAGATACGCAGTATTTT. This encodes CASRSSGRDTDTQYF.

This clonotype was seen ten or more times. This chain uses TRBV24-1 with TRBJ1-5; D gene uncertain. Germline V CDR1 and CDR2: KGHDR, SFDVKD. This CDR3 has 13 residues. V lost 5 bases and J lost 4, with 8 bases in between. CDR3 DNA: TGTGCCACCAGTGTATTTGGGAATCAGCCCCAGCATTTT. Residues: CATSVFGNQPQHF.

This clonotype was seen many times. The chain joins TRBV2 to TRBJ1-2; TRBD1 aligns across 8 bases. Germline trimming cut 2 bases from V and 2 bases from J; bases unmatched to any gene: 1. CDR3 size: 14 residues. From germline, CDR1 is SNHLY and CDR2 FYNNEI. The CDR3 region has the DNA TGTGCCAGCAGTGAACAGGGGGCGAACTATGGCTACACCTTC. Translation: CASSEQGANYGYTF.

The chain uses TRBV20-1 and TRBJ2-6, with unresolved D. This CDR3 spans 14 amino acids. Germline-derived CDR1 and CDR2 are DFQATT and SNEGSKA (reference sequence). Between the trimmed V and J ends, which lost 3 bases and 1 base, there was a span of 7 bases. CDR3 sequence: CSASEASGANVLTF. The CDR3 DNA reads TGCAGTGCTAGTGAGGCGTCTGGGGCCAACGTCCTGACTTTC.

The V call is TRBV7-6, the J call TRBJ2-7; no reliable D call. The germline V gene has CDR1 SGHVS and CDR2 FNYEAQ. This CDR3 spans 12 amino acids. The V gene lost 5 bases and the J gene lost 6 bases, with 11 bases spanning the gap. The CDR3 loop reads CASSHYSAEQYF. The CDR3 nucleotides read TGTGCCAGCAGCCACTACTCGGCCGAGCAGTACTTC.

This clonotype was detected only a few times. This chain uses TRBV20-1 with TRBJ1-5; D uncertain. Trimming stripped 2 bases from V and 4 bases from J, with 6 bases between. Germline loops: CDR1 DFQATT, CDR2 SNEGSKA (reference sequence). The CDR3 has 12 amino acids. The chain's CDR3 is CSARKFNQPQHF. The CDR3 DNA reads TGCAGTGCTAGAAAGTTTAATCAGCCCCAGCATTTT.

This clonotype was detected ten times or more. V and J are TRBV6-1 and TRBJ1-1; no definite D call. The germline gives CDR1 MNHNS, CDR2 SASEGT. The CDR3 spans 12 residues. Deletions cut 2 bases from V and 11 bases from J, with 12 bases between. The CDR3 nucleotides read TGTGCCAGCAGTGAACGACCCTTTGGGGCTTTCTTT. It codes for CASSERPFGAFF.

This rearrangement joins TRBV19 to TRBJ2-1, with 9 bases identical to TRBD2. The V gene's germline CDR1 is LNHDA and CDR2 SQIVND (reference sequence). The CDR3 has 15 amino acids. The J segment lost 5 bases and the V segment lost 3 bases, leaving 5 bases of the junction unmatched. The CDR3 loop reads CASSISLAGNNEQFF. CDR3 coding DNA: TGTGCCAGTAGTATTAGCCTAGCGGGAAACAATGAGCAGTTCTTC.

DNA of the CDR3: TGTGCCAGCAGTGAAGTTGGCAGTAAAAACATTCAGTACTTC. It is translated as CASSEVGSKNIQYF. This chain uses TRBV6-1 with TRBJ2-4; D gene uncertain. V was trimmed by 1 base and J by 4 bases, leaving 8 bases between them. CDR1 and CDR2 (germline): MNHNS, SASEGT. The CDR3 sequence is 14 residues long.

This clonotype was counted many times. The chain uses TRBV6-2 or TRBV6-3 and TRBJ2-7, with TRBD1 matching over 8 bases. CDR1 is MNHEY and CDR2 is SVGEGT in the germline V gene. With V trimmed by 2 bases and J by 3 bases, 3 bases remained unmatched. The CDR3 totals 14 residues. Here the CDR3 reads CASSYLGTGYEQYF. CDR3 DNA: TGTGCCAGCAGTTACCTCGGGACAGGCTACGAGCAGTACTTC.

This clonotype was seen ten or more times. The chain couples TRBV7-2 to TRBJ2-4; the D gene is possibly TRBD2 (6 bases). V dropped 2 bases and J dropped 8 bases, with 13 bases sitting between them. This CDR3 comprises 14 residues. CDR1 is SGHTA, CDR2 FQGNSA, per germline. The CDR3 DNA reads as TGTGCCAGCAGCTTAAAAGTGGAGGGGCACATTCAGTACTTC. It yields the protein CASSLKVEGHIQYF.

V usage is TRBV20-1 and J usage is TRBJ1-5; D is unresolved. In germline, CDR1 is DFQATT, CDR2 SNEGSKA (reference sequence). This CDR3 is built from 18 residues. The ends were cut back, 5 bases at V and 0 bases at J, with 23 bases in the middle. The CDR3 region is CSAEQSSSVSRSNQPQHF. In nucleotides, the CDR3 is TGCAGTGCTGAGCAAAGCTCTTCGGTCTCTCGTAGCAATCAGCCCCAGCATTTT.

This chain uses TRBV9 with TRBJ2-1; D is perhaps TRBD1 or TRBD2 (5 bases each). Trimming cost V 3 bases and J 0 bases, with 10 bases left between them. Germline V gene sequence: CDR1 SGDLS, CDR2 YYNGEE. This CDR3 has 15 amino acids. The CDR3 DNA reads as TGTGCCAGCAGCGCATACGGGACCTCCTACAATGAGCAGTTCTTC. Its translation is CASSAYGTSYNEQFF. The entire variable domain, with the rest obtained from reference TRBV9 and TRBJ2-1, is as follows: DSGVTQTPKHLITATGQRVTLRCSPRSGDLSVYWYQQSLDQGLQFLIQYYNGEERAKGNILERFSAQQFPDLHSELNLSSLELGDSALYFCASSAYGTSYNEQFFGPGTRLTVL.

This clonotype occurred many times. The chain joins TRBV15 to TRBJ2-7, with D perhaps assigned TRBD1 or TRBD2 (5 bases each). The germline V gene encodes CDR1 LNHNV and CDR2 YYDKDF (reference sequence). This CDR3 spans 16 amino acids. V lost 0 bases to trimming and J lost 4 bases, with 16 bases between them. CDR3 sequence reads: CATSRDRGTAIYEQYF. As DNA, the CDR3 is TGTGCCACCAGCAGAGATCGAGGGACCGCTATATACGAGCAGTACTTC.

This clonotype turned up a few times. The CDR3 loop is CASSVEGTSGETQYF. CDR3 nucleotide sequence: TGTGCCAGCAGCGTAGAAGGGACTAGCGGGGAGACCCAGTACTTC. The J gene is TRBJ2-5, the V gene TRBV9, with TRBD2 identical over 12 bases. The germline V gene has CDR1 SGDLS and CDR2 YYNGEE. CDR3 length: 15 residues. J gave up 5 bases and V 0 bases, and 2 bases lay outside the gene matches.

This clonotype was seen a handful of times. V is TRBV27 and J is TRBJ2-2, with D possibly being TRBD1 (6 bases). The V gene's germline CDR1 is MNHEY and CDR2 SMNVEV (reference sequence). This CDR3 is built from 18 residues. V was trimmed by 2 bases and J by 0 bases, leaving 16 bases between them. CDR3 region: CASSLIPVRGANTGELFF. In DNA, the CDR3 is TGTGCCAGCAGTTTAATTCCGGTCAGGGGCGCGAACACCGGGGAGCTGTTTTTT.

This clonotype showed up just once. A much larger clonotype is one base distant, so this may be a read error. V is TRBV6-5 and J is TRBJ1-4; D might be TRBD1 (6 bases). Trimming took off 2 bases at V and 10 bases at J, with 11 bases between the two ends. This CDR3 contains 13 residues. CDR1 and CDR2 (germline): MNHEY, SVGAGI. CDR3 DNA sequence: TGTGCCAGCAGTTACAGGGGGGGTGGAAAACTGTTTTTT. Its protein product is CASSYRGGGKLFF.

The sample holds many counts of this clonotype. V gene TRBV6-5 combines with J gene TRBJ1-2, with 10 bases aligning to TRBD1. Trimming cost V 4 bases and J 0 bases; bases outside gene matches: 2. This CDR3 region has 15 residues. The V gene's germline CDR1 is MNHEY and CDR2 SVGAGI. The CDR3 coding sequence is TGTGCCAGCAGTTTCGACAGGGGGCCTAACTATGGCTACACCTTC. Translated: CASSFDRGPNYGYTF.

This clonotype has just one count. V is TRBV6-5 and J is TRBJ2-5; 8 bases fit TRBD2. The length of the CDR3 is 16 residues. The germline CDR1 and CDR2 sequences are MNHEY and SVGAGI. V trimming: 4 bases; J trimming: 1 base; junction bases outside the gene matches: 8. CDR3 in amino acids: CASSSGVAGGQETQYF. CDR3 sequence (DNA): TGTGCCAGCAGTTCCGGAGTGGCGGGAGGCCAAGAGACCCAGTACTTC.

DNA of the CDR3: TGCGCCAGCAGCTCCAGTAGCGGGTCGGATGATACGCAGTATTTT. It specifies CASSSSSGSDDTQYF. The chain recombines TRBV5-1 with TRBJ2-3, with 7 bases lining up with TRBD2. Germline V CDR1 and CDR2: SGHRS, YFSETQ. The junction had 10 bases not matched to a gene; V was cut back by 3 bases and J by 6 bases. The CDR3 totals 15 residues.

This clonotype was observed at least ten times. The chain carries TRBV5-1 and TRBJ2-1; tentatively, D is TRBD1 or TRBD2 (5 bases each). The CDR3 consists of 12 residues. Trimming shortened V by 5 bases and J by 5 bases, and 8 bases separated the two germline ends. CDR1 and CDR2 from the germline V gene are SGHRS and YFSETQ. The CDR3 DNA sequence: TGCGCCAGCAGGCCGGGACACAATGAGCAGTTCTTC. Its protein product is CASRPGHNEQFF.

The chain combines TRBV7-2 with TRBJ2-7, with TRBD1 matching over 9 bases. This CDR3 comprises 14 residues. Germline values: CDR1 SGHTA, CDR2 FQGNSA. The V segment lost 5 bases and the J segment 5 bases; nucleotides outside the gene matches: 7. The CDR3 DNA sequence: TGTGCCAGCAGCGACCGGGACAGGGCCAACGAGCAGTACTTC. Residues: CASSDRDRANEQYF.

This clonotype was observed at least ten times. The rearrangement joins TRBV6-5 to TRBJ1-6; 9 positions match TRBD1. The CDR3 extends over 15 amino acids. The germline V gene encodes CDR1 MNHEY and CDR2 SVGAGI. V gave up 5 bases and J gave up 10 bases; unmatched junction bases: 9. The CDR3 DNA reads TGTGCCAGCAGTAGTTTGACAGGGGGGGAATCACCCCTCCACTTT. This translates into CASSSLTGGESPLHF.